The entry below describes one TCR beta chain. This CDR3 is 14 amino acids long. Germline V gene lookup returns CDR1 MDHEN and CDR2 SYDVKM. The ends lost 6 bases at V and 4 bases at J; junction bases unmatched: 4. Per the original methods: Nucleated cell number was recorded as an estimate derived from reference gene primer amplification. Sequencing was performed with immunoSEQ multiplex PCR; in TCRdb, only in-frame clones are kept and a portion is missing. Clone size and V and J calls were adopted from that table, with D and trimming inferred from the DNA. This table has 200,000 to 300,000 clones, approximately 80% appearing once. The record originates from a study of blood T cell repertoires in COVID-19. For the study at large: Material from acute and convalescent COVID-19 was sourced from the United States, Italy and Spain. T cells, B-cell-depleted T cells, or PBMCs supplied cDNA or gDNA.

Sequenced input: peripheral blood. The clonotype originates from a man at least 80 years old with acute or convalescent COVID-19. The V and J genes are TRBV28 and TRBJ1-3; 9 bases are shared with TRBD1. CDR3: CASRGTGTGNTIYF. As DNA, the CDR3 is TGTGCCAGCAGGGGGACAGGGACGGGAAACACCATATATTTT.